The 22 T cell receptor beta chains presented below share a single source sample, sequenced in a study of blood T cell repertoires in COVID-19. TCRdb's table, derived via immunoSEQ multiplex PCR, lists solely in-frame clones and lacks some. The table shows around 250,000 clones, with approximately 82% occurring only once. What was sequenced was peripheral blood. Receptors originate from a man aged 25 to 40 who had recovered from COVID-19.

About this clone: Other nucleotide sequences from this sample produce the same CDR3. The chain carries TRBV5-1 and TRBJ2-5, with 11 bases that match TRBD2. CDR1 is SGHRS and CDR2 is YFSETQ in the germline V gene. Trimming cost V 0 bases and J 1 base; bases outside gene matches: 2. The CDR3 runs to 16 residues. This CDR3 is CASSLALAGGQETQYF. The CDR3 bases are TGCGCCAGCAGCTTGGCCCTAGCGGGGGGCCAAGAGACCCAGTACTTC.

This clone was detected ten times or more. The V and J genes are TRBV7-7 and TRBJ2-5; possible D gene TRBD2, 6 bases. Trimming took 5 bases from V and 3 from J, leaving 19 bases between them. The CDR3 sequence is 16 residues long. Per germline, CDR1 SSHAT and CDR2 FNYEAQ (reference sequence). This CDR3 is CASSPKGTRGKETQYF. In nucleotides, the CDR3 is TGTGCCAGCAGCCCTAAAGGGACCCGGGGGAAAGAGACCCAGTACTTC.

This sequence joins TRBV7-2 and TRBJ1-1; D possibly corresponds to TRBD1 (5 bases). Germline assignment: CDR1 SGHTA and CDR2 FQGNSA. The CDR3 extends over 15 amino acids. V was shortened by 5 bases and J by 5 bases, with 18 bases between the two germline ends. CDR3 amino acids: CASSPTVWGGTEAFF. The CDR3 nucleotides read TGTGCCAGCAGCCCTACGGTGTGGGGGGGAACTGAAGCTTTCTTT.

The chain employs TRBV11-2 and TRBJ2-6, with 8 nucleotides matching TRBD1. With 5 bases clipped from V and 2 bases from J, the junction kept 11 bases outside the gene matches. Germline lookup yields CDR1 SGHAT and CDR2 FQNNGV. The length of the CDR3 is 18 residues. CDR3 residues: CASSLETGVSAGANVLTF. The CDR3 nucleotides are TGTGCCAGCAGCCTGGAGACAGGGGTCTCAGCTGGGGCCAACGTCCTGACTTTC.

The chain employs TRBV19 and TRBJ2-3, with a tentative D call TRBD1 (5 bases). V gave up 1 base and J gave up 4 bases, with 12 bases separating them. The CDR3 totals 15 residues. CDR1 is LNHDA, CDR2 SQIVND, per germline (reference sequence). In DNA, the CDR3 is TGTGCCAGTAGTATAGCGGCAGGGATATCAGATACGCAGTATTTT. Residues: CASSIAAGISDTQYF.

The sample holds a few counts of this clone. This chain uses TRBV2 with TRBJ1-1, with a weak D call TRBD1 (5 bases). The germline CDR1 and CDR2 sequences are SNHLY and FYNNEI. V shed 3 bases and J shed 5 bases, with 16 bases lying between them. The CDR3 has 15 residues. DNA of the CDR3: TGTGCCAGCAGTGAGAGGCAGGGTTCTTGGACTGAAGCTTTCTTT. It is translated as CASSERQGSWTEAFF.

The chain employs TRBV9 and TRBJ2-1; 8 bases are a match to TRBD2. Trimming cost V 5 bases and J 0 bases; bases outside gene matches: 13. Per germline, CDR1 SGDLS and CDR2 YYNGEE. The CDR3 runs 18 residues. DNA for the CDR3: TGTGCCAGCAGTTATAATAAAGGCGGGGGGACCTCCTACAATGAGCAGTTCTTC. Translation: CASSYNKGGGTSYNEQFF.

The sample holds a few counts of this clone. The sample carries other DNA sequences with the same CDR3. This chain uses TRBV10-3 with TRBJ1-2, with a possible D match to TRBD1 (5 bases). Trimming cost V 2 bases and J 4 bases, with 8 bases left between them. The CDR3 length is 13 residues. Per the germline V gene, CDR1 is ENHRY and CDR2 is SYGVKD. The CDR3 DNA is TGTGCCATCAGTGAGGATAGGGGCTATGGCTACACCTTC. This translates into CAISEDRGYGYTF.

This chain connects TRBV4-1 to TRBJ1-5; 7 bases match TRBD1. Unmatched junction bases numbered 5, after V lost 1 base and J lost 5 bases. Germline V gene lookup returns CDR1 MGHRA and CDR2 YSYEKL. This CDR3 comprises 15 residues. CDR3 amino acids: CASSQGRGGHQPQHF. For the CDR3, the DNA is TGCGCCAGCAGCCAAGGAAGAGGGGGCCATCAGCCCCAGCATTTT.

The chain employs TRBV19 and TRBJ2-2, with 12 bases aligning to TRBD2. Germline CDR1 LNHDA, CDR2 SQIVND (reference sequence). V dropped 5 bases and J dropped 0; count of bases not matched to a gene: 10. This CDR3 is built from 19 residues. In DNA, the CDR3 is TGTGCCAGTAGTCTATCTCGGACTAGCGGGGTCACGAACACCGGGGAGCTGTTTTTT. It encodes CASSLSRTSGVTNTGELFF.

This chain connects TRBV18 to TRBJ2-5, with 9 bases matching TRBD1. CDR1 KGHSH and CDR2 LQKENI come from the germline V gene. Germline trimming cut 3 bases from V and 7 bases from J; bases unmatched to any gene: 12. There are 16 residues in the CDR3. In DNA form, the CDR3 reads TGTGCCAGCTCACCTCCGGGACAGGGTCGGTTGGGGACCCAGTACTTC. The encoded protein is CASSPPGQGRLGTQYF.

The chain recombines TRBV7-9 with TRBJ1-2; the D is unclear. The CDR3 has 16 residues. Germline V gene sequence: CDR1 SEHNR, CDR2 FQNEAQ (reference sequence). V was clipped by 2 bases and J by 4 bases, with 17 bases between them. The CDR3 bases are TGTGCCAGCAGCTTACGCAGTTTGCGGGGAGCCTATGGCTACACCTTC. It codes for CASSLRSLRGAYGYTF.

The chain recombines TRBV5-3 with TRBJ1-2; TRBD1 matches 7 bases. TRBV5-3 is placed among ORFs of uncertain function. The V and J ends lost 4 bases and 7 bases, in that order; junction bases with no gene match: 16. The CDR3 is 16 amino acids. The CDR3 bases are TGTGCCAGAAGCCCCCGACGCCCCGGGACAGATAGTGGCTACACCTTC. Translation: CARSPRRPGTDSGYTF.

This clone was recorded once. The rearrangement joins TRBV27 to TRBJ2-1, with TRBD2 as a possible D gene (5 bases). The CDR3 is 13 amino acids. Trimming pared 6 bases from V and 10 bases from J, leaving 16 bases between. CDR1 is MNHEY, CDR2 SMNVEV, per germline (reference sequence). The CDR3 nucleotides read TGTGCCAGCAGCACTTCCTCTAGCAGCGAGCAGTTCTTC. It encodes CASSTSSSSEQFF.

The chain joins TRBV30 to TRBJ2-7, with TRBD1 matching 7 bases. Germline CDR1 GTSNPN, CDR2 SVGIG (reference sequence). The ends lost 3 bases at V and 2 bases at J; junction bases unmatched: 10. This CDR3 region has 15 residues. CDR3 sequence: CAWRDWTGMPYEQYV. The CDR3 bases are TGTGCCTGGAGAGACTGGACAGGCATGCCCTACGAGCAGTACGTC.

This clone occurred many times. CDR3 region: CASSLTGEDTEAFF. The CDR3 nucleotides read TGCGCCAGCAGCTTAACCGGGGAGGACACTGAAGCTTTCTTT. V gene TRBV5-1 combines with J gene TRBJ1-1; D gene unclear. Trimming took off 2 bases at V and 3 bases at J, with 11 bases between the two ends. This CDR3 contains 14 residues. Germline V gives CDR1 SGHRS, CDR2 YFSETQ.

The J gene is TRBJ2-3, the V gene TRBV7-8; TRBD2 matches 7 bases. Germline V CDR1 and CDR2: SGHVS, FQNEAQ. The J segment lost 2 bases and the V segment lost 2 bases, leaving 4 bases of the junction unmatched. The CDR3 totals 15 residues. The CDR3 region has the DNA TGTGCCAGCAGCTTATACGGGGGGATCACAGATACGCAGTATTTT. It is translated as CASSLYGGITDTQYF.

The chain has TRBV5-6 and TRBJ2-5; 8 positions agree with TRBD2. V shed 3 bases, J shed 3 bases, and the junction held 10 bases outside the gene matches. CDR3 length: 16 amino acids. The germline gives CDR1 SGHDT, CDR2 YYEEEE. The CDR3: CASSSPTTSGKETQYF. CDR3 bases: TGTGCCAGCAGCTCCCCGACTACTAGCGGAAAAGAGACCCAGTACTTC.

The chain uses TRBV5-1 and TRBJ2-3; no clear D. The CDR3 consists of 14 residues. Germline V gene lookup returns CDR1 SGHRS and CDR2 YFSETQ. The ends were cut back, 2 bases at V and 2 bases at J, with 9 bases in the middle. For the CDR3, the DNA is TGCGCCAGCAGCTTCGGGTCACCCACAGATACGCAGTATTTT. It translates to CASSFGSPTDTQYF.

The chain recombines TRBV18 with TRBJ2-5; tentative D call: TRBD1 (6 bases). CDR1 and CDR2 from the germline V gene are KGHSH and LQKENI. This CDR3 is built from 14 residues. V was pared by 3 bases and J by 4 bases, with 12 bases between. DNA for the CDR3: TGTGCCAGCTCACCCGGGGCCAGGGGAGAGACCCAGTACTTC. Protein product: CASSPGARGETQYF.

In this sample, this clone turned up a few times. The chain couples TRBV7-9 to TRBJ1-1; 10 bases match TRBD1. V lost 2 bases to trimming and J lost 12 bases; unmatched junction nucleotides: 12. This CDR3 has 15 residues. Germline values: CDR1 SEHNR, CDR2 FQNEAQ (reference sequence). The CDR3 here is CASSLYQDRGFSSFF. In DNA, the CDR3 is TGTGCCAGCAGCTTATACCAGGACAGGGGGTTCTCGTCTTTCTTT.

This clone has just a few counts. This rearrangement joins TRBV3-1 (or the pseudogene TRBV3-2) to TRBJ1-4; 11 bases map to TRBD1. Germline lookup yields CDR1 LGHDT and CDR2 YNNKEL (reference sequence). The CDR3 length is 18 residues. V lost 4 bases, J lost 1 base, and 8 bases stayed unmatched. This CDR3 reads CASSLWTGGQGTNEKLFF. The CDR3 DNA reads as TGTGCCAGCAGCCTCTGGACAGGGGGCCAGGGAACTAATGAAAAACTGTTTTTT.